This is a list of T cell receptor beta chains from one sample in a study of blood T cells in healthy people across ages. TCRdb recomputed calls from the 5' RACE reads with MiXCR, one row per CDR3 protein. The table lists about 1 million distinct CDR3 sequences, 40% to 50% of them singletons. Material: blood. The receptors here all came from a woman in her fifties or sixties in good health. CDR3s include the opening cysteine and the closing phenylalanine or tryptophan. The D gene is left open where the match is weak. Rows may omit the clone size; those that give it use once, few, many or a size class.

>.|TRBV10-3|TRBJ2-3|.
CAISEGGEGLSTQYF
TGTGCCATCAGTGAGGGCGGGGAAGGCCTTAGTACGCAGTATTTT
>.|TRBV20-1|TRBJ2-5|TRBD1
CSANRQGAWETQYF
TGCAGTGCGAATCGTCAGGGGGCGTGGGAGACCCAGTACTTC
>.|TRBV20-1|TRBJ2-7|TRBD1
CSAPRQGAGEQYF
TGCAGTGCCCCTCGACAGGGGGCTGGGGAGCAGTACTTC
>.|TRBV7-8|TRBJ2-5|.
CASSQTVRETQYF
TGTGCCAGCAGCCAGACGGTGCGGGAGACCCAGTACTTC
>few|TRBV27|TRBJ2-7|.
CASSSPGPNSYEQYF
TGTGCCAGCAGTTCTCCGGGACCCAACTCCTACGAGCAGTACTTC
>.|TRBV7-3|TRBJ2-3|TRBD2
CTSSLKGLAGAVDTQYF
TGTACCAGCAGCTTAAAGGGATTAGCGGGAGCTGTAGATACGCAGTATTTT
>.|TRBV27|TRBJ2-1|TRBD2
CASSPEAGGWYEQFF
TGTGCCAGCAGTCCGGAAGCGGGGGGTTGGTATGAGCAGTTCTTC
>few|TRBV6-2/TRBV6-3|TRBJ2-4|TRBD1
CASSRTGIEAIQYF
TGTGCCAGCAGCCGGACAGGGATTGAGGCCATTCAGTACTTC
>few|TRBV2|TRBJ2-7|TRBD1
CASSFGQGTYEQYF
TGTGCCAGCAGTTTTGGACAGGGAACTTACGAGCAGTACTTC
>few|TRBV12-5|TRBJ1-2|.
CASGPGSAINYGYTF
TGTGCTAGTGGCCCGGGAAGCGCCATAAACTATGGCTACACCTTC
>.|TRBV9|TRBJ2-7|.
CASSVDEGNYEQYF
TGTGCCAGCAGCGTAGACGAAGGCAACTACGAGCAGTACTTC
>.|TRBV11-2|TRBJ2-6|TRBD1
CASSFTGAGANVLTF
TGTGCCAGCAGCTTCACAGGGGCCGGGGCCAACGTCCTGACTTTC
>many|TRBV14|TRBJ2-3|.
CASSRLGAVTTDTQYF
TGTGCCAGCAGCCGTTTGGGAGCGGTTACCACAGATACGCAGTATTTT
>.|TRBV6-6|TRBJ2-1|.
CASRLTSGLYKEQFF
TGTGCCAGCAGATTGACGAGCGGGCTTTACAAGGAGCAGTTCTTC
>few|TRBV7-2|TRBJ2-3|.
CASRGQAGSTDTQYF
TGTGCCAGCCGCGGACAAGCAGGGTCCACAGATACGCAGTATTTT
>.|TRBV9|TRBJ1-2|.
CASSERSSNYGYTF
TGTGCCAGCAGCGAGAGAAGCAGTAACTATGGCTACACCTTC
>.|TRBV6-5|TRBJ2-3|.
CASSYGGWGREATDTQYF
TGTGCCAGCAGTTACGGGGGATGGGGAAGGGAAGCCACAGATACGCAGTATTTT
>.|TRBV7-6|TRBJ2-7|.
CASSLDSENYGQYF
TGTGCCAGCAGCTTAGACTCGGAAAACTACGGGCAGTACTTC
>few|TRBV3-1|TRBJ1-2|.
CASSQEAGFGYTF
TGTGCCAGCAGCCAAGAAGCGGGGTTTGGCTACACCTTC